This T cell receptor (beta chain) originates from a study of shared clonotypes between healthy human individuals. General study results and limits: A generally larger estimated richness was seen in naive subsets than in memory subsets.

For sorted subsets, approximately 200 ng DNA per replicate equaled roughly 30,000 T cell genomes. Method: immunoSEQ multiplex PCR; TCRdb's copy keeps in-frame clones and lacks some. The sample consists of about 2.1 million clones, 85% to 95% of them appearing once. A few counts support this clone. Its antigen is currently unknown. It was CD45RO-negative cells, positively selected for CCR7, that made up naive CD8 cells, with terminally differentiated effector memory CD45RA+ cells excluded. Participating donors were healthy, HIV-negative adults free of recent acute infections or vaccinations. Per germline, CDR1 SEHNR and CDR2 FQNEAQ (reference sequence). The CDR3 loop spans 15 amino acids. V shed 2 bases and J shed 1 base, with 11 bases lying between them.

The V call is TRBV7-9, the J call TRBJ1-1; D might be TRBD1 (5 bases). The source is a young man in good health. Some clones in this sample may be carry-over from other donors' samples. Sequenced input: naive CD8+ T cells from PBMCs. The CDR3 DNA reads as TGTGCCAGCAGCTTAAGTGTCGGGGGGAACACTGAAGCTTTCTTT. This gives the protein CASSLSVGGNTEAFF.